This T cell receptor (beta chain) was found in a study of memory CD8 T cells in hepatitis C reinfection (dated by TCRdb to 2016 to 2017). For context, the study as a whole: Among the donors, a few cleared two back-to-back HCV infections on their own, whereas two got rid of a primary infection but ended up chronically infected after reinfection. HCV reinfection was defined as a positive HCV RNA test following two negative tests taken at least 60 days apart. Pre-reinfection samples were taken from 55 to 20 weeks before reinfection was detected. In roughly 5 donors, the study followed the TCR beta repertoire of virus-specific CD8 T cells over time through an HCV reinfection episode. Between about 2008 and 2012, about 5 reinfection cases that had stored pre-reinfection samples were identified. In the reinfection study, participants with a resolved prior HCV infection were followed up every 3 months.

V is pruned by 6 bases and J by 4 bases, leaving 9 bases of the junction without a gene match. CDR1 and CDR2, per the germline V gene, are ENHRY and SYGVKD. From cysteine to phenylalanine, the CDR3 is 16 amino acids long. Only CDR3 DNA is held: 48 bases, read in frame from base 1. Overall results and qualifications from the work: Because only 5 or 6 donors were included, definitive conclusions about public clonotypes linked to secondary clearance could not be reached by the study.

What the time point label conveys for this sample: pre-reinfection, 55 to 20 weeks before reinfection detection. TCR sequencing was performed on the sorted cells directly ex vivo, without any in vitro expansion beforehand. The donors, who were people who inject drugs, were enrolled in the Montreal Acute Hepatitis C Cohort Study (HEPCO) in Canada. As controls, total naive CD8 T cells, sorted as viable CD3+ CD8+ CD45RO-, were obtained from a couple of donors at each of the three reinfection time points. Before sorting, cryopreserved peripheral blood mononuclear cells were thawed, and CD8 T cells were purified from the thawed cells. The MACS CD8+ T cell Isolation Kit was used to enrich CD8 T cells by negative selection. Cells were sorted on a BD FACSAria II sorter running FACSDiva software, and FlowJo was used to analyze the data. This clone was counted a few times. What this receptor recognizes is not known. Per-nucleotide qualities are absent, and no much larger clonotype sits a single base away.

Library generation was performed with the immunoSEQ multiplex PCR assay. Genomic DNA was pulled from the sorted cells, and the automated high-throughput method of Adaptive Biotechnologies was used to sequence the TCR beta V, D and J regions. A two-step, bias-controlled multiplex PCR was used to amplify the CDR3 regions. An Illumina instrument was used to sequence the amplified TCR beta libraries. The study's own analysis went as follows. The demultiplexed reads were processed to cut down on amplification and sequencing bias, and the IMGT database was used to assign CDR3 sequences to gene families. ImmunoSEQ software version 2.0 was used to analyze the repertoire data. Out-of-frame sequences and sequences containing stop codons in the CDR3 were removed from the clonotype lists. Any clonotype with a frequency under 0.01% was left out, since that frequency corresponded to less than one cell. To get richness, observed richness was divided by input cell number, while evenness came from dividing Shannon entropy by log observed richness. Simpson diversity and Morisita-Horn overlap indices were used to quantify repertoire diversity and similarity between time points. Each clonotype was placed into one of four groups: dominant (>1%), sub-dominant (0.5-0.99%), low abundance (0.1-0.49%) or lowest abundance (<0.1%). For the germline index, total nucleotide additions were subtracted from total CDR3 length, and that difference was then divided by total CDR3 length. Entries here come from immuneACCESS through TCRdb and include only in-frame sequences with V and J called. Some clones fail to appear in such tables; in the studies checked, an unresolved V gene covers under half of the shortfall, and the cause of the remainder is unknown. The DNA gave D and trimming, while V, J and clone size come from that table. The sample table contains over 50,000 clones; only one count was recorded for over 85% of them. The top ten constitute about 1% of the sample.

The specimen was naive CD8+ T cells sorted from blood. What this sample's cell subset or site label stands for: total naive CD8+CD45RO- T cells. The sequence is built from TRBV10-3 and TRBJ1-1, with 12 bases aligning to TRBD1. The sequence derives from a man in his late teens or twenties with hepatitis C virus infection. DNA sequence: TGTGCCATCAGCGATGGGACAGGGGGCATAGGCACTGAAGCTTTCTTT. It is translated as CAISDGTGGIGTEAFF.